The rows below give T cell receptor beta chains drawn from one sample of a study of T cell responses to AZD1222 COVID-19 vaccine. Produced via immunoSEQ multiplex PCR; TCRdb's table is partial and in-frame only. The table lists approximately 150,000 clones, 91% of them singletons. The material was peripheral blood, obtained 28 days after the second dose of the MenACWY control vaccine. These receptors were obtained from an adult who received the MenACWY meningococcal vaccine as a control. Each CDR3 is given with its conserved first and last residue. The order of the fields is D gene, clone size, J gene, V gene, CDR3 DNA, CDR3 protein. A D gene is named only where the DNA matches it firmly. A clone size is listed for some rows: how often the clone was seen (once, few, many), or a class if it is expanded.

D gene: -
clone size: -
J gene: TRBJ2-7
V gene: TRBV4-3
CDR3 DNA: TGCGCCAGCAGCCGGGACCTAGGGGCCTACGAGCAGTACTTC
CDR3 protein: CASSRDLGAYEQYF

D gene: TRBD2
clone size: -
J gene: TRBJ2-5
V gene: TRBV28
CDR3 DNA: TGTGCCAGCAGTTCTAGCGGGAGTGGGGGGGAGACCCAGTACTTC
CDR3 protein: CASSSSGSGGETQYF

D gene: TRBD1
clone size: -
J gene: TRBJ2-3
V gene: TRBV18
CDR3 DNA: TGTGCCAGCTCACGGGATTGGGACAGGGGGCAAGATACGCAGTATTTT
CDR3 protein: CASSRDWDRGQDTQYF

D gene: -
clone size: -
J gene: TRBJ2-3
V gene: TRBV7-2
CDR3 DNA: TGTGCCAGCAGATATTCGGGGGCGGGGAATGTGGATACGCAGTATTTT
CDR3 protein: CASRYSGAGNVDTQYF

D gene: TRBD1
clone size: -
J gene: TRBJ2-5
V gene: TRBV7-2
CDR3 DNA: TGTGCCAGCAGTATAACCGGGACAGGGTGGGAGACCCAGTACTTC
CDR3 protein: CASSITGTGWETQYF

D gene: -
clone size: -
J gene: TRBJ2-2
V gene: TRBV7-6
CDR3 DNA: TGTGCCAGCAGCTTAGTCAGAAACACCGGGGAGCTGTTTTTT
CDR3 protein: CASSLVRNTGELFF

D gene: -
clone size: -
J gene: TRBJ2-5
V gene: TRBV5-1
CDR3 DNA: TGCGCCAGCAGCTTGTCGGAGACCCAGTACTTC
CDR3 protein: CASSLSETQYF

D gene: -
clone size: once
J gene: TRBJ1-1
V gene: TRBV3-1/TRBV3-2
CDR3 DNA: TGTGCCAGCAGCCAGGGGTCGGGAAACACTGAAGCTTTCTTT
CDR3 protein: CASSQGSGNTEAFF

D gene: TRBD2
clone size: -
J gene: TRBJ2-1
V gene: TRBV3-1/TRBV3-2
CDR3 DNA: TGTGCCAGCAGCCGCAAACCCGCGCTAGCGGGACGGGTGCCCGATGAGCAGTTCTTC
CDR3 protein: CASSRKPALAGRVPDEQFF

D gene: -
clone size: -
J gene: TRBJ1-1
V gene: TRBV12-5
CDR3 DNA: TGTGCTAGTGGTTTGGCGGACCGGAGGCGGACTGAAGCTTTCTTT
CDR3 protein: CASGLADRRRTEAFF

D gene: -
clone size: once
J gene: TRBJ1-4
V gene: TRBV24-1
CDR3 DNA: TGTGCCACCAGTGACCCTACGGGGGGACATAATGAAAAACTGTTTTTT
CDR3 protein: CATSDPTGGHNEKLFF

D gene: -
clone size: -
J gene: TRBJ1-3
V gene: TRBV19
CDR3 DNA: TGTGCCAGTAGCCACCATGTGCGCCTCTCTGGAAACACCATATATTTT
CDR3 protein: CASSHHVRLSGNTIYF

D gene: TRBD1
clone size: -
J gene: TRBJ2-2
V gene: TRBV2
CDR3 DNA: TGTGCCAGCAGCCCGGACAGGCAGAACACCGGGGAGCTGTTTTTT
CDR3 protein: CASSPDRQNTGELFF

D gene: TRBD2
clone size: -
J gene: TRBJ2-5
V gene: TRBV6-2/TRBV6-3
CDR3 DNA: TGTGCCAGCAGCCCTGGACTAGGGGTGCTTCGAGAGACCCAGTACTTC
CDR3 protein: CASSPGLGVLRETQYF

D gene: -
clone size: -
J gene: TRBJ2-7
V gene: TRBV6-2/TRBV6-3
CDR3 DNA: TGTGCCAGCAGTTACTACCCACCCGCGGGACCAACTTCCTACGAGCAGTACTTC
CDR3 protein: CASSYYPPAGPTSYEQYF

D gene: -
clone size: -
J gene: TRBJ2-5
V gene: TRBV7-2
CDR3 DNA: TGTGCCAGCAGCTCCTCCCGGGACTCTCATAAGACCCAGTACTTC
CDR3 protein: CASSSSRDSHKTQYF

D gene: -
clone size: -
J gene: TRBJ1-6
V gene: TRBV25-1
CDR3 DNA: TGTGCCAGCAATTACGGGGGCTATAATTCACCCCTCCACTTT
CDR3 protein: CASNYGGYNSPLHF

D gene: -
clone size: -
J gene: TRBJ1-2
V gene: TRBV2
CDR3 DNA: TGTGCCAGCAGTGAAATGTATGGCTACACCTTC
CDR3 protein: CASSEMYGYTF

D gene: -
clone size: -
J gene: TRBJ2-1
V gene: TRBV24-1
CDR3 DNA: TGTGCCACCAGTGAAGCAGGGGCGACCGGGGATGAGCAGTTCTTC
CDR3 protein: CATSEAGATGDEQFF

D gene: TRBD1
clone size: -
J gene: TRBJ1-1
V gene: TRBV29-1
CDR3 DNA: TGCAGCGTGACAGGGGCTGAAGCTTTCTTT
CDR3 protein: CSVTGAEAFF